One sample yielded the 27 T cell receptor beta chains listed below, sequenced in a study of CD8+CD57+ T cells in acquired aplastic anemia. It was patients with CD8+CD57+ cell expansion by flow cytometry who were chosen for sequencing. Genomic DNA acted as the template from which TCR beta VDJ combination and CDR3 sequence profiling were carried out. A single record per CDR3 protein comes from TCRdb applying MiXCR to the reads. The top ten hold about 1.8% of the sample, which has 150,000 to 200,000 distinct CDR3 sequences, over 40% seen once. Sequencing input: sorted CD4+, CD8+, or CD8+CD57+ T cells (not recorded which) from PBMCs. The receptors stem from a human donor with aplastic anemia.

CDR3 protein: CASKWFASSTDTQYF. CDR3 coding DNA: TGCGCCAGCAAATGGTTCGCGTCTAGCACAGATACGCAGTATTTT. The V and J genes are TRBV5-1 and TRBJ2-3; D is unresolved. Trimming shortened V by 6 bases and J by 0 bases, and 14 bases separated the two germline ends. CDR1 and CDR2 from the germline V gene are SGHRS and YFSETQ. The CDR3 runs to 15 residues.

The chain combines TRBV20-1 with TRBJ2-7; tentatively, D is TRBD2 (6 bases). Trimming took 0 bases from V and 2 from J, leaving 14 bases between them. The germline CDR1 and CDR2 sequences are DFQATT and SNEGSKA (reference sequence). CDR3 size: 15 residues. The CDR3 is CSARDPRAGPYEQYF. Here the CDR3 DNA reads TGCAGTGCTAGAGATCCCCGGGCGGGACCCTACGAGCAGTACTTC.

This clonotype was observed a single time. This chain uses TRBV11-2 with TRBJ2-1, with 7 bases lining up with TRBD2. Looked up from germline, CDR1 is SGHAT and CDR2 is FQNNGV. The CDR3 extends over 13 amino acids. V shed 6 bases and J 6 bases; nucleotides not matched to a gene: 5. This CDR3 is CASRRTSGNEQFF. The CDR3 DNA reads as TGTGCCAGCAGACGGACTAGTGGCAATGAGCAGTTCTTC.

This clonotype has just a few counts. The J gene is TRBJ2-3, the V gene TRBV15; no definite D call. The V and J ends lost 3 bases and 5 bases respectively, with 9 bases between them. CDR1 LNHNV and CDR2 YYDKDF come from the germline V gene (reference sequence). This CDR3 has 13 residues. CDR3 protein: CATSSRLGDTQYF. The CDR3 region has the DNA TGTGCCACCAGCAGCCGTTTAGGAGATACGCAGTATTTT.

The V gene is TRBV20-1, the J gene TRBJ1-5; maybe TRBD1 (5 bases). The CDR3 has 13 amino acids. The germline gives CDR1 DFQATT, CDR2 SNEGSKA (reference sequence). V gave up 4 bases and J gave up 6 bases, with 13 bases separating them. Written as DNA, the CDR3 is TGCAGTGCTACTACAGGTTCAGGTCAGCCCCAGCATTTT. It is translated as CSATTGSGQPQHF.

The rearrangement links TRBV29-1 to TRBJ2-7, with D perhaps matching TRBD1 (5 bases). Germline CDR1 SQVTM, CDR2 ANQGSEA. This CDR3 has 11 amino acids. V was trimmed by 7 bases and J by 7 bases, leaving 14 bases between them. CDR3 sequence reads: CSAWKAGEQYF. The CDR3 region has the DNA TGCAGCGCGTGGAAGGCAGGGGAGCAGTACTTC.

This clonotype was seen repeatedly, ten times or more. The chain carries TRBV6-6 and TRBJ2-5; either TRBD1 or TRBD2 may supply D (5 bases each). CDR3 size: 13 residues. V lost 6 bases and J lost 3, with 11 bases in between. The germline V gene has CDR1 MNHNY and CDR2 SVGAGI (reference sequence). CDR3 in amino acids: CASSGTAKETQYF. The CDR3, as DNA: TGTGCCAGCAGCGGGACGGCCAAAGAGACCCAGTACTTC.

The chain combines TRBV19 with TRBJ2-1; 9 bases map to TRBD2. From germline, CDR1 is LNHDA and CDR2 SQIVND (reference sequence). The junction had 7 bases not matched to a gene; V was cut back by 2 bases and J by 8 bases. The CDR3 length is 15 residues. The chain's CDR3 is CASSIMLAGTHEQFF. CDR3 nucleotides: TGTGCCAGTAGTATAATGCTAGCGGGAACCCATGAGCAGTTCTTC.

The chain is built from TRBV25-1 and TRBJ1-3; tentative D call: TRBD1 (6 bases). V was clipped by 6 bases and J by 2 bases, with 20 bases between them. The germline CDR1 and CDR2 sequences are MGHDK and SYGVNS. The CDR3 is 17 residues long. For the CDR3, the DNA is TGTGCCAGCAGCCTTAGTGGGGGGCTAGCCGCTGGAAACACCATATATTTT. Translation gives CASSLSGGLAAGNTIYF. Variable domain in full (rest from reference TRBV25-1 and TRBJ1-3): EADIYQTPRYLVIGTGKKITLECSQTMGHDKMYWYQQDPGMELHLIHYSYGVNSTEKGDLSSESTVSRIRTEHFPLTLESARPSHTSQYLCASSLSGGLAAGNTIYFGEGSWLTVV.

In nucleotides, the CDR3 is TGTGCCAGCAGCGTTTACGGAACCTATGGCTACACCTTC. Protein product: CASSVYGTYGYTF. The chain is built from TRBV9 and TRBJ1-2; no definite D call. This CDR3 spans 13 amino acids. Per the germline V gene, CDR1 is SGDLS and CDR2 is YYNGEE. The V end lost 2 bases, the J end lost 4 bases, and 9 bases lay between the germline ends.

CDR3 coding DNA: TGTGCCATCAGTTACTCCTCCAGGAAGATCGAGCAGTACTTC. Its translation is CAISYSSRKIEQYF. The genes are TRBV10-3 and TRBJ2-7; D is unclear. Trimming shortened V by 5 bases and J by 6 bases, and 17 bases separated the two germline ends. The CDR3 consists of 14 residues. Germline V gene lookup returns CDR1 ENHRY and CDR2 SYGVKD.

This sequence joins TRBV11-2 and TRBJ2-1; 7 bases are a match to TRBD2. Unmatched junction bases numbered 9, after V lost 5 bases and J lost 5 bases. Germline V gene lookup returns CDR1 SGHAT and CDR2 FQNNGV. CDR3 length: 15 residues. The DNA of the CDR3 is TGTGCCAGCAGCCCCCGACTAGCAGATAACAATGAGCAGTTCTTC. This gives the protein CASSPRLADNNEQFF.

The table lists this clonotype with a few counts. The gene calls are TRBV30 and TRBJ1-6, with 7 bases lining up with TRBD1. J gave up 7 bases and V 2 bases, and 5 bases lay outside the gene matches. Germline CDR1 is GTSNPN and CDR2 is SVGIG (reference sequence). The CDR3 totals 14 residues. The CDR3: CAWSTGVRNSPLHF. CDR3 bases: TGTGCCTGGAGTACAGGGGTTAGGAATTCACCCCTCCACTTT.

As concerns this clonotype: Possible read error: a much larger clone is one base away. CDR3 bases: TGCGCCAACAGCTTGGAGTTTCAGGGATCAGAGACCCAGTACTTC. This gives the protein CANSLEFQGSETQYF. The chain has TRBV5-1 and TRBJ2-5, with D possibly TRBD1 on 5 matching bases. The germline gives CDR1 SGHRS, CDR2 YFSETQ. The CDR3 has 15 residues.

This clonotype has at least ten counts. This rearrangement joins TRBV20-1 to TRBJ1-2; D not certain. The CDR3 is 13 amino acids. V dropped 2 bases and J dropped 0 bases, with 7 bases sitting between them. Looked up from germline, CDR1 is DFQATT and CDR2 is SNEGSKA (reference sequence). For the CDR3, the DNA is TGCAGTGCTAGAAGGGTTCCTAACTATGGCTACACCTTC. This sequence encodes CSARRVPNYGYTF.

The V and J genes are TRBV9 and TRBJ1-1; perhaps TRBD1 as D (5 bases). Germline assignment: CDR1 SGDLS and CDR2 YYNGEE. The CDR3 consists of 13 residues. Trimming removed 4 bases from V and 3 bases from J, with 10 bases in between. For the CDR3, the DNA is TGTGCCAGCAGCATAGGGACCGACACTGAAGCTTTCTTT. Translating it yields CASSIGTDTEAFF.

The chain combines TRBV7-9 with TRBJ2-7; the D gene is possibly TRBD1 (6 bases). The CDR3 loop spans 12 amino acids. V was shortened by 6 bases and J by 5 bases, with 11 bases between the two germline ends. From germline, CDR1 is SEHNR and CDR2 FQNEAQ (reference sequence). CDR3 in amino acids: CASRLTGNEQYF. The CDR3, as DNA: TGTGCCAGCAGGCTAACAGGGAACGAGCAGTACTTC.

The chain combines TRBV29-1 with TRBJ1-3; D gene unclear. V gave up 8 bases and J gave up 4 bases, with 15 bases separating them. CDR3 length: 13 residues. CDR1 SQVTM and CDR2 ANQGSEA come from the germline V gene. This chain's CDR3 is CSLAPGGGNTIYF. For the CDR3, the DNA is TGCAGCTTGGCCCCGGGTGGCGGAAACACCATATATTTT.

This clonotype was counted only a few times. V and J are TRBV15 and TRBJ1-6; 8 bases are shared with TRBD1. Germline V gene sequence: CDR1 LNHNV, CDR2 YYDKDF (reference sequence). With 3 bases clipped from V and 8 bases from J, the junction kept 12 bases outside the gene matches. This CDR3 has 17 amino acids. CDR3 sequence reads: CATSREVAGGRYSPLHF. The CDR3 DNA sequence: TGTGCCACCAGCAGGGAAGTGGCAGGGGGCCGTTATTCACCCCTCCACTTT.

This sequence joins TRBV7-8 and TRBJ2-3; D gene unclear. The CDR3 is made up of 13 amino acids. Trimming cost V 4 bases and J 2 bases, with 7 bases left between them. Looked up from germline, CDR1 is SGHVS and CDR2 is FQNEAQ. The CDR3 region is CASSSYFTDTQYF. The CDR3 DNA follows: TGTGCCAGCAGCTCATATTTCACAGATACGCAGTATTTT.

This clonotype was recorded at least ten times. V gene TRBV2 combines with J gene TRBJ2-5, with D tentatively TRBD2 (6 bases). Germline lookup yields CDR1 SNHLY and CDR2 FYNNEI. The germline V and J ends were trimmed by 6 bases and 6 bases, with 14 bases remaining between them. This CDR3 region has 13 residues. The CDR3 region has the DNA TGTGCCAGCAGGCGGGACGCCGAGAAGACCCAGTACTTC. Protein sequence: CASRRDAEKTQYF.

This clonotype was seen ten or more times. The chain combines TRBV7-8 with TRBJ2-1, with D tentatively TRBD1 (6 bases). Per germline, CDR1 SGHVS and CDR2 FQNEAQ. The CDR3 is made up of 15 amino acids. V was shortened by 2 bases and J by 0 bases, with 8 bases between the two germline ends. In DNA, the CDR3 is TGTGCCAGCAGCTTAAGGGGGAGCTCCTACAATGAGCAGTTCTTC. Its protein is CASSLRGSSYNEQFF.

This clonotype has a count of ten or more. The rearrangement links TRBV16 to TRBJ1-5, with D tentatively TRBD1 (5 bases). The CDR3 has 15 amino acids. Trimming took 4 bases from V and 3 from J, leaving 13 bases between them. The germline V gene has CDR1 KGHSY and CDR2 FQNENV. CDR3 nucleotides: TGTGCCAGCAGCCCATCCCGGGGGACCAATCAGCCCCAGCATTTT. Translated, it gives CASSPSRGTNQPQHF.

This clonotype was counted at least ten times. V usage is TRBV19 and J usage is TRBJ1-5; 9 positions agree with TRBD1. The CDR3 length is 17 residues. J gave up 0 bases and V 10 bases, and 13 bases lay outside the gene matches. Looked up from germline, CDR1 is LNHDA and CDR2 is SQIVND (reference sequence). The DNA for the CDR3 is TGTGCCACCCGACCGGGACAGGGAATCCATAGCAATCAGCCCCAGCATTTT. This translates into CATRPGQGIHSNQPQHF.

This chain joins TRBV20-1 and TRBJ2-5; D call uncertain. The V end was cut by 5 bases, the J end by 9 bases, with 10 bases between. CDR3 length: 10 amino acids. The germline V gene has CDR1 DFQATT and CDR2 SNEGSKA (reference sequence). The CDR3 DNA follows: TGCAGTGCTTCCCGGGTGGCCCAGTACTTC. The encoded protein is CSASRVAQYF.

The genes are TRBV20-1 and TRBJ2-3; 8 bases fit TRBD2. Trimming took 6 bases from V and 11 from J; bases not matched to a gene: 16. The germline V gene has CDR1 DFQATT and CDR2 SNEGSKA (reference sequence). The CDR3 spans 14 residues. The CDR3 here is CSAPVAGPWGEQYF. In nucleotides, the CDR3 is TGCAGTGCCCCCGTAGCGGGACCATGGGGGGAGCAGTATTTT.

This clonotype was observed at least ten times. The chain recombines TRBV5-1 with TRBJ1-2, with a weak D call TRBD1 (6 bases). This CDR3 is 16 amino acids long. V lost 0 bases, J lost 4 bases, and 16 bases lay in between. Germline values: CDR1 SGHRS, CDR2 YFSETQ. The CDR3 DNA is TGCGCCAGCAGCTTGGAGGCAGGGGCCCTCGGCTATGGCTACACCTTC. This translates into CASSLEAGALGYGYTF.